This TCR beta chain was profiled in a study of spatial heterogeneity in lung cancer. At the level of the study: There were, on average, more than eight raw-read appearances for each unique TCR and UMI combination.

This clonotype is termed medium-sized. The antigen is undetermined. This beta chain is off target for a library built for alpha chains, so its abundance means little. This CDR3 has 14 residues. V lost 7 bases and J lost 1, with 14 bases in between. The germline V gene has CDR1 MDHEN and CDR2 SYDVKM. TCRdb redid the calling of the 5' RACE reads with MiXCR, one entry per CDR3 protein. The sample has roughly 4,000 distinct CDR3 sequences; around 14% are singletons. Described time point: sample taken at primary tumor resection. Tumor, nontumor lung or frozen PBMC supplied whole RNA, sequenced without sorting. Study-wide results and limits: Tracking of tumor mutation counts was seen in expanded intratumoral alpha and beta TCR counts.

The TCR originated in a female donor with early-stage non-small cell lung cancer. The gene calls are TRBV28 and TRBJ2-7; D unresolved. The material was lung tumor tissue, obtained at surgery. The CDR3 loop is CASTLGVRSYEQYF. CDR3 in DNA: TGTGCCAGCACCTTAGGAGTGAGATCCTACGAGCAGTACTTC.